Included here is one T cell receptor beta chain sequence, with context. This clone has just one count. It has no known antigen specificity. Per-base quality was not reported, and no clone a single base away is much larger than it. The data belong to a study of blood T cell repertoires in COVID-19 (dated by TCRdb to between 2020 and 2021). Looking at the study overall: Collaborator samples came from the United States, Italy and Spain and covered acute and convalescent phases of COVID-19. The prospective study material was composed of cDNA or gDNA derived from T cells, B-cell-depleted T cells, or PBMCs. Subjects who had been exposed to COVID-19, were actively infected with it, or had recovered from it provided the deeply sampled blood TCRbeta repertoires that made up the dataset. The repertoires were released in a freely available public database intended as a resource for research on the immune response to SARS-CoV-2. The samples were drawn from two sources: the first 160 participants of the ongoing ImmuneRACE study, and 950 to 1,500 subjects contributed by 6 global collaborators. A de-identified subject ID, COVID-19 status, age in years and sex were almost always included in the sample metadata. HLA class I and class II types, where available, came from metadata supplied by the sample provider rather than from assay-based typing. Overall study results and their limits: The amount of clinical and demographic metadata varied by source and participant and was provided uncurated.

TCRbeta CDR3 regions were amplified from genomic DNA by means of the immunoSEQ Assay, a bias-controlled multiplex PCR. The paper's data handling went like this. The number of nucleated cells in each sample was estimated from the amplification of reference gene primers within the assay. Sequence reads were collapsed and filtered to measure the absolute abundance of every unique TCRbeta CDR3 rearrangement. For each sample, productive Simpson clonality was calculated by taking the square root of Simpson's diversity index across productive rearrangements. The source is immuneACCESS, and TCRdb retained only in-frame sequences with V and J called. Part of the clones is not carried over; for the studies checked, unresolved V genes explain less than half of this, and the remainder is unexplained. V, J and clone size were drawn from that table, and D and trimming were deduced from the DNA. The sample records 150,000 to 200,000 clones, roughly 90% of which are singletons. The top ten constitute roughly a sixth of the sample.

V sheds 4 bases and J sheds 4 bases, leaving 17 bases between their ends. Via the germline V gene, CDR1 is SGHRS and CDR2 YFSETQ. Taken from cysteine to phenylalanine, the CDR3 has 15 residues. The sequence is cut down to CDR3 DNA, 45 bases in frame from base 1. The collaborating institutions used their own protocols to collect whole blood in K2EDTA tubes. Collaborator samples were shipped for TCRbeta analysis as frozen whole blood, isolated PBMCs, or DNA extracted from either sample type. The sequence came from a man in his fifties or sixties with active or convalescent COVID-19. The rearrangement joined TRBV5-1 to TRBJ1-1, with the D gene too uncertain to name. Material: peripheral blood. The DNA sequence is as follows: TGCGCCAGCAGCGTTGGCCTAGGAGGGATCACTGAAGCTTTCTTT. This translates into CASSVGLGGITEAFF.